A single sample is the source of the 8 T cell receptor beta chains below, sequenced in a study of blood T cell repertoires in COVID-19 (dated by TCRdb to 2020 to 2022). The method behind the library was the immunoSEQ multiplex PCR assay. TCRdb's version of the immuneACCESS table is confined to in-frame rearrangements and falls short of the full clone set. An unresolved V gene accounts for under half of the shortfall where checked; the remainder is of unknown origin. The sample contains about 250,000 clones, 86% of them found a single time. The ten largest make up roughly 6.2% of the sample. Sequenced input: peripheral blood. The receptors derive from a woman older than 75 with COVID-19, enrolled during active disease.

The chain uses TRBV7-8 and TRBJ1-1, with 7 bases lining up with TRBD1. V lost 4 bases, J lost 3 bases, and 2 bases stayed unmatched. Germline loops: CDR1 SGHVS, CDR2 FQNEAQ. The CDR3 is made up of 13 amino acids. Here the CDR3 reads CASSWDRYTEAFF. CDR3 nucleotides: TGTGCCAGCAGCTGGGACAGATACACTGAAGCTTTCTTT. Full variable domain (rest looked up from reference TRBV7-8 and TRBJ1-1): GAGVSQSPRYKVAKRGQDVALRCDPISGHVSLFWYQQALGQGPEFLTYFQNEAQLDKSGLPSDRFFAERPEGSVSTLKIQRTQQEDSAVYLCASSWDRYTEAFFGQGTRLTVV.

J is TRBJ2-1 and V is TRBV19, with a possible D match to TRBD1 (6 bases). Germline assignment: CDR1 LNHDA and CDR2 SQIVND (reference sequence). V dropped 9 bases and J dropped 10 bases, with 13 bases sitting between them. The CDR3 extends over 11 amino acids. In DNA, the CDR3 is TGTGCCAGCCAGGGGCTGGTGGAGCAGTTCTTC. Translating it yields CASQGLVEQFF. Full variable domain (rest looked up from reference TRBV19 and TRBJ2-1): DGGITQSPKYLFRKEGQNVTLSCEQNLNHDAMYWYRQDPGQGLRLIYYSQIVNDFQKGDIAEGYSVSREKKESFPLTVTSAQKNPTAFYLCASQGLVEQFFGPGTRLTVL.

The V call is TRBV25-1, the J call TRBJ2-1; 8 bases fit TRBD1. V gave up 8 bases and J gave up 8 bases; unmatched junction bases: 8. The germline gives CDR1 MGHDK, CDR2 SYGVNS. The CDR3 totals 13 residues. CDR3: CASGRQGKDEQFF. The CDR3 bases are TGTGCCAGCGGACGACAGGGGAAGGATGAGCAGTTCTTC. Full variable domain (remainder filled in from reference TRBV25-1 and TRBJ2-1): EADIYQTPRYLVIGTGKKITLECSQTMGHDKMYWYQQDPGMELHLIHYSYGVNSTEKGDLSSESTVSRIRTEHFPLTLESARPSHTSQYLCASGRQGKDEQFFGPGTRLTVL.

V usage is TRBV5-6 and J usage is TRBJ1-5; D might be TRBD1 (5 bases). The CDR3 consists of 17 residues. The germline gives CDR1 SGHDT, CDR2 YYEEEE. Trimming removed 1 base at V and 2 bases at J, with 16 bases between. In DNA form, the CDR3 reads TGTGCCAGCAGCTTGCGAACAACCCAGGGCGGCAATCAGCCCCAGCATTTT. Amino acids: CASSLRTTQGGNQPQHF.

The J gene is TRBJ2-1, the V gene TRBV7-3; D is ambiguous. CDR3 length: 13 amino acids. The germline V gene has CDR1 SGHTA and CDR2 FQGTGA. Trimming removed 4 bases at V and 4 bases at J, with 8 bases between. The CDR3 sequence is CASSSRLYNEQFF. CDR3 nucleotide sequence: TGTGCCAGCAGCTCCAGATTATACAATGAGCAGTTCTTC.

The chain is built from TRBV6-5 and TRBJ1-4; no definite D call. CDR3 length: 14 amino acids. With 7 bases removed from V and 8 bases from J, the gap between germline ends came to 17 bases. Germline V gives CDR1 MNHEY, CDR2 SVGAGI. DNA for the CDR3: TGTGCCAGCATCCCCTGGGCGGGAGGAGAAAAACTGTTTTTT. Amino acid sequence: CASIPWAGGEKLFF.

This chain joins TRBV29-1 and TRBJ2-5; 9 bases map to TRBD1. Trimming at V came to 4 bases and at J to 5 bases, leaving 11 bases not matched to a gene. The germline V gene has CDR1 SQVTM and CDR2 ANQGSEA. The CDR3 spans 15 residues. CDR3 in DNA: TGCAGCGTTGTATTAACAGGGGGCGTTTGGGAGACCCAGTACTTC. It encodes CSVVLTGGVWETQYF.

The sample holds a few counts of this clone. The chain has TRBV2 and TRBJ1-5; D is unclear. The germline gives CDR1 SNHLY, CDR2 FYNNEI. This CDR3 is 12 amino acids long. V lost 8 bases and J 0 bases, leaving 5 bases between the germline ends. This chain's CDR3 is CASAVSNQPQHF. CDR3 in DNA: TGTGCCAGCGCAGTTAGCAATCAGCCCCAGCATTTT.